The sample holds a few counts of the clone carrying this T cell receptor (beta chain). Its antigen is unidentified. These data come from a study of CD8 T cells in ankylosing spondylitis. Study-wide findings and caveats: One TCR beta motif, made up of roughly 8 highly homologous variants, appeared characteristic of ankylosing spondylitis blood.

TCRdb fed the 5' RACE reads into MiXCR, producing one record per CDR3 protein. Of under 550,000 distinct CDR3 sequences listed, about 25% are singletons. CDR1 KGHDR and CDR2 SFDVKD come from the germline V gene. V lost 5 bases and J lost 8; bases outside the gene matches: 10. The CDR3 extends over 14 amino acids. The rearrangement joins TRBV24-1 to TRBJ1-2, with TRBD1 matching 7 bases. The clonotype was recovered from a male donor with ankylosing spondylitis. Sequencing was carried out using blood, either unsorted or a sorted T cell fraction (not recorded which). In DNA, the CDR3 is TGTGCCACCAGTGGGGACAGCTCTTGGGAAGGCTACACCTTC. It is translated as CATSGDSSWEGYTF.